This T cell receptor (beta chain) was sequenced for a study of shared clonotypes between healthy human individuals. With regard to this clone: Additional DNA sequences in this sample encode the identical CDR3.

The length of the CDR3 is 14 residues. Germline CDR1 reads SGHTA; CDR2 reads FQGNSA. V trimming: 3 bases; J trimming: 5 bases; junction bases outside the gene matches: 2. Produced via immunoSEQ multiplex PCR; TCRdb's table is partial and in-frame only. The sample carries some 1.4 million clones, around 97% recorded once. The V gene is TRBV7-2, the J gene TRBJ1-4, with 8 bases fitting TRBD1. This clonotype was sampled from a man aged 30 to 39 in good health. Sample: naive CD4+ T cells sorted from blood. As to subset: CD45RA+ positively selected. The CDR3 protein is CASSFDRGNEKLFF. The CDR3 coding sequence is TGTGCCAGCAGCTTCGACAGGGGCAATGAAAAACTGTTTTTT.